The clone carrying this TCR beta chain was seen a single time. V was cut by 5 bases and J by 6 bases, with 16 bases left in between. The CDR3 is made up of 15 amino acids. Germline lookup yields CDR1 SGHVS and CDR2 FNYEAQ. The primer mix had 60 Vbeta and 13 Jbeta primers. Some clones are missing from TCRdb's copy, which holds only in-frame ones; the method was immunoSEQ multiplex PCR. The sample records 70,000 to 95,000 clones, around three quarters being singletons. These data come from a study of cytomegalovirus exposure and HLA in healthy donors. The V call is TRBV7-6, the J call TRBJ2-2; tentative D call: TRBD2 (6 bases). Sample: PBMCs. The receptor's source is a man aged 25 to 40 in good health and CMV-seropositive. The CDR3 nucleotides are TGTGCCAGCAGCGCGCCCGGGACTCTCGCCGGGGAGCTGTTTTTT. It encodes CASSAPGTLAGELFF.